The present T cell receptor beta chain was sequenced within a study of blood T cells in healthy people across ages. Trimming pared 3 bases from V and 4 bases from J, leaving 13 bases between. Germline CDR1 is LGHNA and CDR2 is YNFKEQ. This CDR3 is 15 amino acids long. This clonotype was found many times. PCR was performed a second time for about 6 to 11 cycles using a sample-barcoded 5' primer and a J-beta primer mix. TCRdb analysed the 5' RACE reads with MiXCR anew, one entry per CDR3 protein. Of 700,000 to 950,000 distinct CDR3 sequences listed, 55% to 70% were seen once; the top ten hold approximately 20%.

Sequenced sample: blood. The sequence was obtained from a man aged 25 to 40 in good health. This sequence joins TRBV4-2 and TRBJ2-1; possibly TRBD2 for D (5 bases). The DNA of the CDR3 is TGTGCCAGCAGCCAGTTTGAGAGACTATACAATGAGCAGTTCTTC. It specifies CASSQFERLYNEQFF.